This entry lists 19 T cell receptor beta chains sequenced from one sample in a study of T cells in tuberculosis. Assay used: immunoSEQ multiplex PCR; TCRdb lists only in-frame clones, some missing. Of some 10,000 clones listed, 85% to 95% were seen once; the top ten hold over 10%. Sequenced sample: PBMCs. All receptors derive from an adult with tuberculosis.

The chain employs TRBV13 and TRBJ1-2, with D perhaps TRBD1 (5 bases). CDR3 length: 13 amino acids. V was pared by 5 bases and J by 4 bases, with 11 bases between. Germline CDR1 is PRHDT and CDR2 is FYEKMQ (reference sequence). CDR3: CASSQQESYGYTF. The CDR3 DNA sequence: TGTGCCAGCAGCCAACAGGAGAGCTATGGCTACACCTTC.

The V gene is TRBV29-1, the J gene TRBJ1-2; D might be TRBD1 (6 bases). In germline, CDR1 is SQVTM, CDR2 ANQGSEA. The CDR3 sequence is 13 residues long. V lost 5 bases, J lost 3 bases, and 13 bases lay in between. CDR3 in amino acids: CSVTRGGDYGYTF. CDR3 bases: TGCAGCGTTACCCGAGGGGGAGACTATGGCTACACCTTC.

The chain employs TRBV2 and TRBJ1-2, with TRBD1 as a possible D gene (5 bases). CDR1 SNHLY and CDR2 FYNNEI come from the germline V gene. The CDR3 spans 16 residues. V gave up 5 bases and J gave up 5 bases, with 21 bases separating them. As DNA, the CDR3 is TGTGCCAGCAGTCCAGCGGGTACAGGAATCTTTTATGGCTACACCTTC. Translation: CASSPAGTGIFYGYTF.

The chain is built from TRBV10-3 and TRBJ2-2; TRBD1 matches at 8 bases. Germline CDR1 reads ENHRY; CDR2 reads SYGVKD. CDR3 length: 15 amino acids. V lost 3 bases to trimming and J lost 4 bases; unmatched junction nucleotides: 4. The CDR3 region is CAISDRQGITGELFF. The CDR3 DNA reads as TGTGCCATCAGTGATCGACAGGGGATCACCGGGGAGCTGTTTTTT.

The V and J genes are TRBV5-6 and TRBJ2-2, with D possibly matching TRBD1 (6 bases). The CDR3 runs to 15 residues. Trimming shortened V by 4 bases and J by 4 bases, and 14 bases separated the two germline ends. Per germline, CDR1 SGHDT and CDR2 YYEEEE. The CDR3 reads CASSRVGAGTGELFF. CDR3 DNA sequence: TGTGCCAGCAGCCGAGTGGGGGCGGGCACCGGGGAGCTGTTTTTT.

In its sample, this clone was seen once. The chain is built from TRBV5-5 and TRBJ1-2; TRBD1 matches 7 bases. V lost 4 bases and J lost 4; bases outside the gene matches: 7. Germline CDR1 and CDR2: SGHKS and YYEKEE (reference sequence). The CDR3 totals 14 residues. CDR3 sequence (DNA): TGTGCCAGCAGCCCAAGACAGGGTGCCTATGGCTACACCTTC. Amino acid sequence: CASSPRQGAYGYTF.

This chain connects TRBV19 to TRBJ2-7; 9 nucleotides line up with TRBD1. Germline V gene sequence: CDR1 LNHDA, CDR2 SQIVND (reference sequence). V shed 9 bases, J shed 5 bases, and the junction held 11 bases outside the gene matches. The CDR3 contains 14 residues. The CDR3 protein is CASQKWDRADEQYF. In nucleotides, the CDR3 is TGTGCCAGCCAGAAGTGGGACAGGGCAGACGAGCAGTACTTC.

The rearrangement uses TRBV11-1 and TRBJ2-7; 7 bases align to TRBD2. V shed 5 bases, J shed 7 bases, and the junction held 2 bases outside the gene matches. Germline lookup yields CDR1 SGHAT and CDR2 FQDESV (reference sequence). The CDR3 sequence is 11 residues long. Written as DNA, the CDR3 is TGTGCCAGCAGCCCCGGGGGGGAGCAGTACTTC. Its protein product is CASSPGGEQYF.

V is TRBV10-2 and J is TRBJ1-2, with TRBD1 matching over 11 bases. Per the germline V gene, CDR1 is WSHSY and CDR2 is SAAADI. The CDR3 sequence is 14 residues long. V dropped 9 bases and J dropped 9; count of bases not matched to a gene: 12. The CDR3: CARPGQGGGGCYTF. CDR3 nucleotides: TGCGCCAGACCGGGACAGGGGGGGGGTGGATGCTACACCTTC.

The chain employs TRBV13 and TRBJ1-3; D is possibly TRBD1 (5 bases). The CDR3 is 16 residues long. V was trimmed by 6 bases and J by 3 bases, leaving 18 bases between them. Germline V gene data show CDR1 as PRHDT and CDR2 as FYEKMQ (reference sequence). This CDR3 reads CASRLTGEAYGNTIYF. The DNA of the CDR3 is TGTGCCAGCAGGCTGACGGGGGAAGCGTATGGAAACACCATATATTTT.

V and J are TRBV30 and TRBJ1-2, with D uncertain. This CDR3 comprises 13 residues. V dropped 4 bases and J dropped 4 bases, with 13 bases sitting between them. CDR1 GTSNPN and CDR2 SVGIG come from the germline V gene (reference sequence). For the CDR3, the DNA is TGTGCCTGGACCCCCGGGTATGTCTATGGCTACACCTTC. It encodes CAWTPGYVYGYTF.

This rearrangement joins TRBV2 to TRBJ2-3, with unresolved D. The V end was cut by 6 bases, the J end by 2 bases, with 12 bases between. There are 14 residues in the CDR3. Germline CDR1 and CDR2: SNHLY and FYNNEI. The CDR3 is CASRPAGFTDTQYF. The CDR3 DNA sequence: TGTGCCAGCAGGCCTGCCGGGTTCACAGATACGCAGTATTTT.

The chain employs TRBV5-1 and TRBJ1-2, with 9 bases identical to TRBD1. Germline lookup yields CDR1 SGHRS and CDR2 YFSETQ. CDR3 length: 14 residues. With 2 bases clipped from V and 6 bases from J, the junction kept 5 bases outside the gene matches. In DNA form, the CDR3 reads TGCGCCAGCAGCTTTGTACAGGGGGCGAATGGCTACACCTTC. Protein sequence: CASSFVQGANGYTF.

This chain connects TRBV5-4 to TRBJ1-1; TRBD1 matches 8 bases. The germline V gene has CDR1 SGHNT and CDR2 YYREEE (reference sequence). Unmatched junction bases numbered 1, after V lost 2 bases and J lost 7 bases. The CDR3 extends over 12 amino acids. The CDR3 loop reads CASSFGQGEAFF. Here the CDR3 DNA reads TGTGCCAGCAGCTTTGGACAGGGTGAAGCTTTCTTT.

The chain carries TRBV30 and TRBJ1-2, with D possibly TRBD1 on 6 matching bases. V was cut by 2 bases and J by 2 bases, with 15 bases left in between. CDR3 length: 15 residues. Per germline, CDR1 GTSNPN and CDR2 SVGIG (reference sequence). In DNA form, the CDR3 reads TGTGCCTGGAGTCGCTTCGGACAGAAGAACTATGGCTACACCTTC. It is translated as CAWSRFGQKNYGYTF.

The rearrangement links TRBV7-2 to TRBJ2-7; no reliable D call. V dropped 3 bases and J dropped 2 bases, with 14 bases sitting between them. The CDR3 runs to 15 residues. Germline assignment: CDR1 SGHTA and CDR2 FQGNSA. CDR3 coding DNA: TGTGCCAGCAGCTTGGGCGTATCCCTTCCCTACGAGCAGTACTTC. Its translation: CASSLGVSLPYEQYF.

This clone showed up just once. The V and J genes are TRBV27 and TRBJ2-7, with TRBD2 as a possible D gene (6 bases). From germline, CDR1 is MNHEY and CDR2 SMNVEV (reference sequence). The CDR3 contains 15 residues. Trimming removed 2 bases at V and 0 bases at J, with 11 bases between. The CDR3 is CASSLGGPSSYEQYF. The CDR3 nucleotides read TGTGCCAGCAGTTTAGGAGGGCCAAGCTCCTACGAGCAGTACTTC.

The chain carries TRBV18 and TRBJ2-1; D might be TRBD2 (5 bases). V was trimmed by 5 bases and J by 3 bases, leaving 14 bases between them. The CDR3 spans 15 residues. CDR1 and CDR2 (germline): KGHSH, LQKENI. The CDR3 DNA reads TGTGCCAGCTCAACGGAAACCGGGGACTACAATGAGCAGTTCTTC. Its translation: CASSTETGDYNEQFF.

J is TRBJ1-2 and V is TRBV30; D not certain. CDR3 size: 13 residues. Germline V gene lookup returns CDR1 GTSNPN and CDR2 SVGIG (reference sequence). Trimming pared 0 bases from V and 8 bases from J, leaving 13 bases between. In DNA, the CDR3 is TGTGCCTGGAGTGTAACCTATTCGGGGGGCTACACCTTC. It encodes CAWSVTYSGGYTF.